This T cell receptor (beta chain) comes out of a study of STAT3 mutations in large granular lymphocyte leukemia. Study observations and caveats: TCR clonotype switching after therapy occurred in about 30% of the 18 patients. Some patients had persisting codominant clonotypes that could mask small clones. Some patients had dominant TCR clones larger than their STAT3 mutant burden. Every T-LGLL patient had at least one immunodominant TCRbeta clonotype.

The CDR3 loop spans 13 amino acids. Trimming removed 8 bases at V and 1 base at J, with 12 bases between. CDR1 is MNHNS, CDR2 SASEGT, per germline. Clones were read by immunoSEQ multiplex PCR, and TCRdb kept only the in-frame ones, dropping some. The table has 950 to 1,100 clones, 50% to 65% seen once. With regard to this clone: Its antigen is still unknown.

The chain joins TRBV6-1 to TRBJ2-7; D is uncertain. The receptor was derived from a human donor with T large granular lymphocyte leukemia. Some clones in this sample may be carry-over from other donors' samples. The sample was PBMCs. The CDR3 is CASQDGNSYEQYF. For the CDR3, the DNA is TGTGCCAGCCAAGATGGGAATTCCTACGAGCAGTACTTC.